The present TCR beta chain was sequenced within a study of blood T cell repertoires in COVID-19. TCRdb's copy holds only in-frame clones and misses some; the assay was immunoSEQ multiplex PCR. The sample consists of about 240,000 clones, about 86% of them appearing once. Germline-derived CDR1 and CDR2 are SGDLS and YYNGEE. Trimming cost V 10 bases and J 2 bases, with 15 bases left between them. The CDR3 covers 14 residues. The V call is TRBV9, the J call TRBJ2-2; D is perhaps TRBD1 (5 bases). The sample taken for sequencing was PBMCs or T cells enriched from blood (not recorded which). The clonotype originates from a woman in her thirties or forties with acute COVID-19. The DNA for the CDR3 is TGTGCCTCGGCGGACACAATCAACACCGGGGAGCTGTTTTTT. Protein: CASADTINTGELFF. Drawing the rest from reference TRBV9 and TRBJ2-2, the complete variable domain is DSGVTQTPKHLITATGQRVTLRCSPRSGDLSVYWYQQSLDQGLQFLIQYYNGEERAKGNILERFSAQQFPDLHSELNLSSLELGDSALYFCASADTINTGELFFGEGSRLTVL.